This TCR beta chain was retrieved from a study of blood T cell repertoires in COVID-19. Overall study context: PBMCs, B-cell-depleted T cells, or T cells were the source of the cDNA or gDNA that made up the material.

Ages ranged from roughly 18 to 100 years, with residence in approximately 25 US areas. Clinical history reported by participants formed the basis on which cohorts were assigned. In the original processing: Reference gene primer amplification gave estimated nucleated cell counts. Clones were read by immunoSEQ multiplex PCR, and TCRdb kept only the in-frame ones, dropping some. That table is the source of V, J and clone size, and D and trimming were worked out from the DNA. The sample carries 300,000 to 400,000 clones, about 86% recorded once. Germline V gives CDR1 LGHNA, CDR2 YNFKEQ. Deletions cut 0 bases from V and 9 bases from J, with 15 bases between. This CDR3 is built from 16 residues.

This clonotype originated in a woman aged 40 to 50 with acute COVID-19. This chain connects TRBV4-2 to TRBJ1-6; TRBD1 might be the D (5 bases). Sequenced material: PBMCs or T cells enriched from blood (not recorded which). The CDR3: CASSQDQGFYASPLHF. The CDR3 nucleotides read TGTGCCAGCAGCCAAGATCAGGGCTTCTACGCTTCACCCCTCCACTTT.